Sequencing of this TCR beta chain was carried out in a study of cytomegalovirus exposure and HLA in healthy donors. Findings and caveats of the study: The sole available immune exposure information was CMV serostatus.

The PCR made use of 60 Vbeta and 13 Jbeta primers. The repertoire was sequenced with immunoSEQ multiplex PCR; TCRdb's copy has only in-frame clones and lacks some. The sample holds 250,000 to 350,000 clones, 80% seen once. J gave up 7 bases and V 3 bases, and 8 bases lay outside the gene matches. The CDR3 has 14 amino acids. Germline lookup yields CDR1 SEHNR and CDR2 FQNEAQ (reference sequence). Note on this clone: Its antigen is still unknown.

The chain employs TRBV7-9 and TRBJ2-7, with 8 bases fitting TRBD1. The sample comprised PBMCs. The clonotype comes from a girl aged 2-15 years in good health and CMV-seronegative. The CDR3 nucleotides read TGTGCCAGCAGCTTGGGGACAGGCCGTGAGGAGCAGTACTTC. Protein product: CASSLGTGREEQYF.